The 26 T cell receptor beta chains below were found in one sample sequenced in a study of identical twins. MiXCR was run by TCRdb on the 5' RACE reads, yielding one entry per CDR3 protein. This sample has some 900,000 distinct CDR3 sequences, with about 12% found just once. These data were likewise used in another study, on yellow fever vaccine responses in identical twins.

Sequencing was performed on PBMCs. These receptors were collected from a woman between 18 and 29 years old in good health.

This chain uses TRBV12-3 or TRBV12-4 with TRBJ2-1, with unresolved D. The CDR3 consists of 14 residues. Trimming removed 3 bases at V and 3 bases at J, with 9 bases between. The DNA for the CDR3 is TGTGCCAGCAGTTTTGGAACGAACTACAATGAGCAGTTCTTC. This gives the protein CASSFGTNYNEQFF.

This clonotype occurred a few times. CDR3 coding DNA: TGTGCCAGCAAAGAGGAGACTGCGCGGGATACGCAGTATTTT. This encodes CASKEETARDTQYF. The J gene is TRBJ2-3, the V gene TRBV2; D unresolved. The CDR3 runs to 14 residues. The V gene lost 7 bases and the J gene lost 6 bases, with 17 bases spanning the gap. CDR1 SNHLY and CDR2 FYNNEI come from the germline V gene.

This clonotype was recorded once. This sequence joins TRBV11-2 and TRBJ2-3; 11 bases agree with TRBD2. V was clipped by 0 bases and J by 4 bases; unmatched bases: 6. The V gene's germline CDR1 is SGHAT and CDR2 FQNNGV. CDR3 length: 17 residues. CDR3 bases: TGTGCCAGCAGCTTAGATCGGGATAGCGGGAGGGCAGATACGCAGTATTTT. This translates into CASSLDRDSGRADTQYF.

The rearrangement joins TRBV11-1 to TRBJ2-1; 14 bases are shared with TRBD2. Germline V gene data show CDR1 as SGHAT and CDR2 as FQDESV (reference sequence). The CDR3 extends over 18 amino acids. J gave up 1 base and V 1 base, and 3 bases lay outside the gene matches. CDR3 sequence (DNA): TGTGCCAGCAGCTTAGGGGGACTAGCGGGAGTATCCTACAATGAGCAGTTCTTC. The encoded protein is CASSLGGLAGVSYNEQFF.

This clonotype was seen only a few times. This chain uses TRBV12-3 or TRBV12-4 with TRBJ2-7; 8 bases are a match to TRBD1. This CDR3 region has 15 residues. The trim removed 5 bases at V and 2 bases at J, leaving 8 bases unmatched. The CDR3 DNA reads TGTGCCAGCAGTATCGGACAGGGACGTACCTACGAGCAGTACTTC. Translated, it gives CASSIGQGRTYEQYF.

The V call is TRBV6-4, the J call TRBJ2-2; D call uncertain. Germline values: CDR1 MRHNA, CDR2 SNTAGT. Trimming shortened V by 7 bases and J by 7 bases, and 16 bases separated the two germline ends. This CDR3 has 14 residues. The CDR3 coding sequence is TGTGCCAGCACCGAACAGCTTGGTATCGGGGAGCTGTTTTTT. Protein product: CASTEQLGIGELFF.

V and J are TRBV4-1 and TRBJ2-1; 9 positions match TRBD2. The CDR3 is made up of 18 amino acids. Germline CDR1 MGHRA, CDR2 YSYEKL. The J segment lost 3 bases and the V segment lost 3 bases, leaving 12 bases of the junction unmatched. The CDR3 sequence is CASSQDLRLTSGYNEQFF. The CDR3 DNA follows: TGCGCCAGCAGCCAGGACCTCAGATTGACTAGCGGCTACAATGAGCAGTTCTTC.

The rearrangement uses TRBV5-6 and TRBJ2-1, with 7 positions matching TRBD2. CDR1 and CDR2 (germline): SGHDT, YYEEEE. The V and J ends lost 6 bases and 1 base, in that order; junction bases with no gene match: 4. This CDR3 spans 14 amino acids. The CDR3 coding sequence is TGTGCCAGCAACCCTAGCGGATCCTACAATGAGCAGTTCTTC. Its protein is CASNPSGSYNEQFF.

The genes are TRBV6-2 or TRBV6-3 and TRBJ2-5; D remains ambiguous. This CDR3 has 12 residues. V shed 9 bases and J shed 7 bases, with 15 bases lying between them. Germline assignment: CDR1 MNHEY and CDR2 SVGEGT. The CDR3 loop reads CASTGSGMTQYF. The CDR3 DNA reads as TGTGCCAGTACCGGGTCTGGGATGACCCAGTACTTC.

CDR3 protein: CATRWDRGPQHF. The CDR3 DNA follows: TGTGCCACCCGTTGGGACCGAGGGCCCCAGCATTTT. The chain joins TRBV28 to TRBJ1-5, with D perhaps TRBD1 (5 bases). V lost 10 bases, J lost 9 bases, and 16 bases lay in between. From germline, CDR1 is MDHEN and CDR2 SYDVKM. The CDR3 is 12 residues long.

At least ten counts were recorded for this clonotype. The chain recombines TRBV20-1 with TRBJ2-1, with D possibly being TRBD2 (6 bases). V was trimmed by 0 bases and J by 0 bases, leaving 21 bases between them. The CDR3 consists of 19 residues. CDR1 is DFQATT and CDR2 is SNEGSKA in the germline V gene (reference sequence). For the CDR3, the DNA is TGCAGTGCTAGAGATGCGAGGGTGAGCGGGCTTACCTCCTACAATGAGCAGTTCTTC. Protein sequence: CSARDARVSGLTSYNEQFF.

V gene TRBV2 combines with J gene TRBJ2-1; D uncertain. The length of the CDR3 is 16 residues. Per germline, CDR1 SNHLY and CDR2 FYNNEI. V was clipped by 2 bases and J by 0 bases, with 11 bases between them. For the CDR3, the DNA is TGTGCCAGCAGTGAATTGGGGTCAAGCTCCTACAATGAGCAGTTCTTC. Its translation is CASSELGSSSYNEQFF.

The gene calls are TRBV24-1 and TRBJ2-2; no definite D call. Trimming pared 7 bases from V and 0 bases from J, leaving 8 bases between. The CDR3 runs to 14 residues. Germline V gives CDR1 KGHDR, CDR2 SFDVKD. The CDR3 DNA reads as TGTGCCACCAGCATCACAACGAACACCGGGGAGCTGTTTTTT. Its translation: CATSITTNTGELFF.

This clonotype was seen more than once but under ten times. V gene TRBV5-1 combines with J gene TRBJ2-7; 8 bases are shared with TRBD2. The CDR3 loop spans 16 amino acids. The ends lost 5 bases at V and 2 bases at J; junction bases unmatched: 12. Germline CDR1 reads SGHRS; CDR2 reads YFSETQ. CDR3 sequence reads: CASRPRTSGRPYEQYF. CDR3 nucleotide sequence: TGCGCCAGCAGACCCCGGACGAGCGGGAGACCCTACGAGCAGTACTTC.

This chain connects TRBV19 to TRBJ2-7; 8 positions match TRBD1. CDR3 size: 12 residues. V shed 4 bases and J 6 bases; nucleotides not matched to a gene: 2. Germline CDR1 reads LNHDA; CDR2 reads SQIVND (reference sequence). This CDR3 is CASSSDRGEQYV. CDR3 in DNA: TGTGCCAGTAGTAGCGACAGGGGCGAGCAGTACGTC.

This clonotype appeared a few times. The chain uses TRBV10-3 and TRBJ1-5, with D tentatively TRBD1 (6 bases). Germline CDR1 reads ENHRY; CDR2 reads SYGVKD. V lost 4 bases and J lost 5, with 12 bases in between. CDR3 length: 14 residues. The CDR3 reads CAISVRGTDQPQHF. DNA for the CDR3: TGTGCCATCAGTGTCAGGGGTACGGATCAGCCCCAGCATTTT.

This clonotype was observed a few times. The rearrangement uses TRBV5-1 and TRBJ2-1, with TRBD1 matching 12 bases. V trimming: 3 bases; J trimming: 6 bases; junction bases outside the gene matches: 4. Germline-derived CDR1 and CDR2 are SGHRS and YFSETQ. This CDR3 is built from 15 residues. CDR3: CASSSGQGAINEQFF. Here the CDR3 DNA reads TGCGCCAGCAGCTCGGGACAGGGGGCTATCAATGAGCAGTTCTTC.

The CDR3 DNA reads TGTGCCAGCAGCGTAGACCCCCTGGGAGCCAAAAACATTCAGTACTTC. Translated, it gives CASSVDPLGAKNIQYF. The chain uses TRBV9 and TRBJ2-4; D call uncertain. V shed 0 bases and J shed 0 bases, with 10 bases lying between them. The CDR3 runs 16 residues. Per germline, CDR1 SGDLS and CDR2 YYNGEE. Full variable domain (remainder filled in from reference TRBV9 and TRBJ2-4): DSGVTQTPKHLITATGQRVTLRCSPRSGDLSVYWYQQSLDQGLQFLIQYYNGEERAKGNILERFSAQQFPDLHSELNLSSLELGDSALYFCASSVDPLGAKNIQYFGAGTRLSVL.

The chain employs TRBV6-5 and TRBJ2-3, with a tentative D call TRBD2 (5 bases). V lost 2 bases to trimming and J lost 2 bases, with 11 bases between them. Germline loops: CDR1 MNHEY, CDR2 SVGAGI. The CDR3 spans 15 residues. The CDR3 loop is CASSYSGRTTDTQYF. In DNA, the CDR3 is TGTGCCAGCAGTTACAGCGGAAGAACCACAGATACGCAGTATTTT.

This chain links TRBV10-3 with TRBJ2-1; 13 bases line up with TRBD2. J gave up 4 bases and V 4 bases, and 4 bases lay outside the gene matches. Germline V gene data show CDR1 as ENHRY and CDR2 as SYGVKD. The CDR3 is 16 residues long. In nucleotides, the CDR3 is TGTGCCATCAGTGGGACTAGCGGGGGTGGTTACAATGAGCAGTTCTTC. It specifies CAISGTSGGGYNEQFF.

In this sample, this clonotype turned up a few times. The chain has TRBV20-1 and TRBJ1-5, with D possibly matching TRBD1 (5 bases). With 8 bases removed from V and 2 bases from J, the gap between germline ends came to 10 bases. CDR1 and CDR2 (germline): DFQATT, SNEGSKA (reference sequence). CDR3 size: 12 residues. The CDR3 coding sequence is TGCAGTATCCCGGGGGGCAATCAGCCCCAGCATTTT. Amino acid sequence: CSIPGGNQPQHF.

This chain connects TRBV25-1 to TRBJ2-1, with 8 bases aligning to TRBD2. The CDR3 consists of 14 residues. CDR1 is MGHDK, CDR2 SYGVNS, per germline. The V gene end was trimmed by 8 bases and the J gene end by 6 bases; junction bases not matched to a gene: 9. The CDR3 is CASFSGGAGNEQFF. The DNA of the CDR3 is TGTGCCAGCTTTTCCGGGGGGGCCGGCAATGAGCAGTTCTTC.

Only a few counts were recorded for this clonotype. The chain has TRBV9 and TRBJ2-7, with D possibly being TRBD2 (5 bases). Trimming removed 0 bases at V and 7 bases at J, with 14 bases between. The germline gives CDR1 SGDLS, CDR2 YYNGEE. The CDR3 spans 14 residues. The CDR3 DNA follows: TGTGCCAGCAGCGTAGCGCCGGGAAGCCAGGAGCAGTACTTC. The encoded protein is CASSVAPGSQEQYF.

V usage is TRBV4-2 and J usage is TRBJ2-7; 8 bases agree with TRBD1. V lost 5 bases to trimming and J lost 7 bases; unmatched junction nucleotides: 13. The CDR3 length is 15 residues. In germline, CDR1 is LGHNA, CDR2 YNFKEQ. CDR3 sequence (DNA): TGTGCCAGCAGCACCTTCGGGCAGGGGGCGGAGGAGCAGTACTTC. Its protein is CASSTFGQGAEEQYF.

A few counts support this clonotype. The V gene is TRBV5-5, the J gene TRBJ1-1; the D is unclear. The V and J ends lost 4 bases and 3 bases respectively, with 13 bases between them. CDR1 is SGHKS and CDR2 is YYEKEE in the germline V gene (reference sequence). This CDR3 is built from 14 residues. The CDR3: CASSAWWADTEAFF. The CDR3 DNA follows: TGTGCCAGCAGCGCCTGGTGGGCGGACACTGAAGCTTTCTTT.

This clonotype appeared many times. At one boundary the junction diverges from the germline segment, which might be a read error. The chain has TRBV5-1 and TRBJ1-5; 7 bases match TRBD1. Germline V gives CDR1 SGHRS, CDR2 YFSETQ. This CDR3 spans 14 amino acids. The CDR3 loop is CASSPGQINQPQHF. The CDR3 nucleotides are TGTGCCAGCAGCCCGGGACAGATAAATCAGCCCCAGCATTTT.